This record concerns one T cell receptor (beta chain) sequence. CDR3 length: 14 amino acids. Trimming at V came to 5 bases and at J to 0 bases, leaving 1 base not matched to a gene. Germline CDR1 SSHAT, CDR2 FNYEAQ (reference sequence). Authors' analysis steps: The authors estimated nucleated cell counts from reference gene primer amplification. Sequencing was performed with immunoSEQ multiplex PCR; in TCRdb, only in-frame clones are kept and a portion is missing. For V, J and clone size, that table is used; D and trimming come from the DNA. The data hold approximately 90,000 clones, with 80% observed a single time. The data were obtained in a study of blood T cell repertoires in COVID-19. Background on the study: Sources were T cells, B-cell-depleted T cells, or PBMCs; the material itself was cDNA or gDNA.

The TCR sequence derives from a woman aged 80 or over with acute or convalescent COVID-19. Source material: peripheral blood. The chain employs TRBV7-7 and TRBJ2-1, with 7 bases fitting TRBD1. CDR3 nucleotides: TGTGCCAGCAGCGAGGGGGCCTCCTACAATGAGCAGTTCTTC. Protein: CASSEGASYNEQFF.